Described below is a single T cell receptor (beta chain) sequence and its context. This CDR3 is 15 amino acids long. CDR1 is SGHKS, CDR2 YYEKEE, per germline (reference sequence). V was cut by 4 bases and J by 2 bases, with 15 bases left in between. The data were obtained in a study of cytomegalovirus exposure and HLA in healthy donors. Use of 60 Vbeta and 13 Jbeta primers characterized the PCR. Method: immunoSEQ multiplex PCR; TCRdb's copy keeps in-frame clones and lacks some. This sample has approximately 95,000 clones; about 76% occur once, and the top ten carry 4.2%. Sequenced material: PBMCs. The TCR sequence derives from a woman between 65 and 79 years old in good health and CMV-seropositive. J is TRBJ1-2 and V is TRBV5-5, with a weak D call TRBD1 (5 bases). CDR3 nucleotide sequence: TGTGCCAGCAGCCACAGGAACAGGCGGAACTATGGCTACACCTTC. This translates into CASSHRNRRNYGYTF.